The T cell receptor (beta chain) under discussion was sequenced for a study of blood T cell repertoires in COVID-19. Study-level information: Some COVID-19 samples were acute and others convalescent; all came from the United States, Italy and Spain. The cDNA or gDNA used as material had been derived from T cells, B-cell-depleted T cells, or PBMCs.

With 8 bases removed from V and 5 bases from J, the gap between germline ends came to 9 bases. The CDR3 contains 11 residues. Germline CDR1 is LNHDA and CDR2 is SQIVND (reference sequence). In the original workflow: Estimation of nucleated cell counts relied on the amplification of reference gene primers. Assay: immunoSEQ multiplex PCR; the TCRdb copy retains only in-frame clones and omits some. That table supplies the V and J calls and clone size; D and trimming were determined from the DNA. This repertoire shows some 130,000 clones, around 80% found once; its top ten account for 3% to 4.5%. Sequencing input: peripheral blood. The sequence was obtained from a man in his 60s with acute or convalescent COVID-19. The rearrangement joins TRBV19 to TRBJ1-1, with TRBD1 as a possible D gene (5 bases). This chain's CDR3 is CASQGWTEAFF. The CDR3 nucleotides are TGTGCCAGTCAGGGTTGGACTGAAGCTTTCTTT.